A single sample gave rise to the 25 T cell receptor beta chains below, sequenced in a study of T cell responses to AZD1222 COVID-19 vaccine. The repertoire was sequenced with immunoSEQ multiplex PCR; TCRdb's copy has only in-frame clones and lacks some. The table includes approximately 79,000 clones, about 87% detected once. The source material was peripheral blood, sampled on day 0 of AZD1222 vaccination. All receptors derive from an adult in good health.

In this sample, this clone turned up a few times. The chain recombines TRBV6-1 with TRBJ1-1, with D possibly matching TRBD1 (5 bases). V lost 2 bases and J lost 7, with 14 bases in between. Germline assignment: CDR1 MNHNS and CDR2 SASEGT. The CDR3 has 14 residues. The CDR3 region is CASSELGTSYEAFF. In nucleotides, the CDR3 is TGTGCCAGCAGTGAACTGGGGACGAGTTATGAAGCTTTCTTT.

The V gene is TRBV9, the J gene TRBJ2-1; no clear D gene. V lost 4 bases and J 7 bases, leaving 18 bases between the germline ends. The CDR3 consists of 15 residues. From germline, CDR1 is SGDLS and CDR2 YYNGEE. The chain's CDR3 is CASSLLGRTGNEQFF. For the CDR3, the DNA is TGTGCCAGCAGCCTCCTAGGACGGACCGGAAATGAGCAGTTCTTC.

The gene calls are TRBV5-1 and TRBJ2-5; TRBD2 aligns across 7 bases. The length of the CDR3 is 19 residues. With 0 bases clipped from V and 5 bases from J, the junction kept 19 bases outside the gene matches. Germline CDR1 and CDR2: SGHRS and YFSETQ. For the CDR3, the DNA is TGCGCCAGCAGCTTGGGCCCCTCGGGGGGAGCAGGAAGGGAGGAGACCCAGTACTTC. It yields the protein CASSLGPSGGAGREETQYF. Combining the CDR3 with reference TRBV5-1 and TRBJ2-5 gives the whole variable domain KAGVTQTPRYLIKTRGQQVTLSCSPISGHRSVSWYQQTPGQGLQFLFEYFSETQRNKGNFPGRFSGRQFSNSRSEMNVSTLELGDSALYLCASSLGPSGGAGREETQYFGPGTRLLVL.

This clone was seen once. CDR3 protein: CASSLWRDRGIYEQFF. In nucleotides, the CDR3 is TGTGCCAGCAGCTTATGGCGGGACAGGGGTATATATGAGCAGTTCTTC. V gene TRBV7-2 combines with J gene TRBJ2-1; 10 nucleotides line up with TRBD1. The V gene end was trimmed by 2 bases and the J gene end by 8 bases; junction bases not matched to a gene: 9. The CDR3 has 16 residues. Germline values: CDR1 SGHTA, CDR2 FQGNSA.

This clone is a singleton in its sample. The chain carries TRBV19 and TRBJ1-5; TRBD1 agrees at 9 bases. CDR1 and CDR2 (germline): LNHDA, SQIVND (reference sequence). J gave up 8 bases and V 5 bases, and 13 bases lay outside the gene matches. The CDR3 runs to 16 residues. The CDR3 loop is CASSEGQGGSFEPQHF. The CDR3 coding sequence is TGTGCCAGTAGTGAGGGACAGGGAGGCTCTTTTGAGCCCCAGCATTTT.

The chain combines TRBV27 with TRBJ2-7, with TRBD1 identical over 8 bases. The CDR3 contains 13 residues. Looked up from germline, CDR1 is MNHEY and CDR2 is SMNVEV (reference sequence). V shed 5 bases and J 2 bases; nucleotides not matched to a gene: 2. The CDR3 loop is CASSPDRAYEQYF. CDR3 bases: TGTGCCAGCAGTCCGGACAGGGCCTACGAGCAGTACTTC.

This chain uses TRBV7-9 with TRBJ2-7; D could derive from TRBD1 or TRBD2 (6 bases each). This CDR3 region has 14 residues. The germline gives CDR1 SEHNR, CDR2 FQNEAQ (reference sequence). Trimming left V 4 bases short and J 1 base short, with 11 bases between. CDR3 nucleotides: TGTGCCAGCAGCTCCACGGGGGCGTCCTACGAGCAGTACTTC. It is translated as CASSSTGASYEQYF.

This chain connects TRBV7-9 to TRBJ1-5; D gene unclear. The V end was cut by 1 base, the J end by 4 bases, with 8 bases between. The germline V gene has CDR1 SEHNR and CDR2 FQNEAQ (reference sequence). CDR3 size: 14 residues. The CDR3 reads CASSLGEGNQPQHF. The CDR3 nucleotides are TGTGCCAGCAGCTTAGGCGAGGGTAATCAGCCCCAGCATTTT.

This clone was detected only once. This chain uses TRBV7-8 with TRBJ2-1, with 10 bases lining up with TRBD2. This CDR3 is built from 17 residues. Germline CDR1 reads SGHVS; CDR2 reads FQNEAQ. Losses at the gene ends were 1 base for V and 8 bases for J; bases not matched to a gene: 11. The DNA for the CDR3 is TGTGCCAGCAGCTTAGTGCTAGCGGGAGCTCTTATCCATGAGCAGTTCTTC. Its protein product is CASSLVLAGALIHEQFF.

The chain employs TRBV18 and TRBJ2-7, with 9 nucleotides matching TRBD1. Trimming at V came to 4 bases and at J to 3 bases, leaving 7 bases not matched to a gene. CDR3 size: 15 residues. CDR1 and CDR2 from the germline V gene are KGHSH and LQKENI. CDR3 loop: CASSLADRGVYEQYF. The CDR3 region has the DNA TGTGCCAGCTCACTCGCGGACAGGGGAGTCTACGAGCAGTACTTC.

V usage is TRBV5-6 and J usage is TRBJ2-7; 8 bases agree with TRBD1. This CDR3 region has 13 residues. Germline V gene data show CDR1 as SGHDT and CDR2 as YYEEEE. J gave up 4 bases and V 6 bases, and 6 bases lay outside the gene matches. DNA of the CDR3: TGTGCCAGCACTCGACAGGGGAGGTACGAGCAGTACTTC. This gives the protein CASTRQGRYEQYF.

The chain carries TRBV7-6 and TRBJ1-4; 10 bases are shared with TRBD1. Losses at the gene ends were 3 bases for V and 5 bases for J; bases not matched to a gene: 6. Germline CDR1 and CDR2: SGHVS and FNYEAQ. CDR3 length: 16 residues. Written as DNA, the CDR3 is TGTGCCAGCAGCTTGTTCAAGGGACAGGGGAATGAAAAACTGTTTTTT. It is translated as CASSLFKGQGNEKLFF.

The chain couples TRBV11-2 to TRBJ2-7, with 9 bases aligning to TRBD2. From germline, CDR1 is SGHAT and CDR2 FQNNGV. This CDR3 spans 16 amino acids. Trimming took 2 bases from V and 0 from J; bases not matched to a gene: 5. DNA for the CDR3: TGTGCCAGCAGCTTATCCGGCGGGAGGGCCTCCTACGAGCAGTACTTC. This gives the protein CASSLSGGRASYEQYF. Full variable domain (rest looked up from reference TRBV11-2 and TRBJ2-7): EAGVAQSPRYKIIEKRQSVAFWCNPISGHATLYWYQQILGQGPKLLIQFQNNGVVDDSQLPKDRFSAERLKGVDSTLKIQPAKLEDSAVYLCASSLSGGRASYEQYFGPGTRLTVT.

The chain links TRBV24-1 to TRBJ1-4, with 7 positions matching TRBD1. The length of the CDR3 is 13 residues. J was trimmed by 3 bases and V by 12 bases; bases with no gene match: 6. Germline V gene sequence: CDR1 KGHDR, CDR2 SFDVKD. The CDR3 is CAAGGGPNEKLFF. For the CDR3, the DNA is TGTGCCGCGGGAGGGGGCCCTAATGAAAAACTGTTTTTT.

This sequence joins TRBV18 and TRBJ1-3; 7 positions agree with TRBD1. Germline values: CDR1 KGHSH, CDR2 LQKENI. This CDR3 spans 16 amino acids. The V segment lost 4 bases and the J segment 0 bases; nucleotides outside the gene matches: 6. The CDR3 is CASSQAGTDSGNTIYF. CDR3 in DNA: TGTGCCAGCTCACAAGCCGGGACAGACTCTGGAAACACCATATATTTT.

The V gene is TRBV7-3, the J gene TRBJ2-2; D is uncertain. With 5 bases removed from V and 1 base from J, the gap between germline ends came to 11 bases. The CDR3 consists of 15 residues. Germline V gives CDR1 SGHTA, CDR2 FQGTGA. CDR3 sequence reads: CASSRGPENTGELFF. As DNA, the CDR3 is TGTGCCAGCAGCCGCGGACCGGAGAACACCGGGGAGCTGTTTTTT.

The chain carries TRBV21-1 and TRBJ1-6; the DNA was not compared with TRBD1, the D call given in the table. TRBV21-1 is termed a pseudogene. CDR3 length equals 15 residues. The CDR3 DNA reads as TGTGCCAGCAGGGGACATACGGGTTCCCGTTCCCCCCTCCACTTT. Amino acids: CASRGHTGSRSPLHF.

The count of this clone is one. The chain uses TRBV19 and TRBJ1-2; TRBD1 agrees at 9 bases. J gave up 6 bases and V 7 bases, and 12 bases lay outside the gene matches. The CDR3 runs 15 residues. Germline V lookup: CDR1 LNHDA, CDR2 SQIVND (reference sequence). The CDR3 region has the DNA TGTGCCAGTACGCTATGGGACAGGGAGGGCAATGGCTACACCTTC. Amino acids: CASTLWDREGNGYTF.

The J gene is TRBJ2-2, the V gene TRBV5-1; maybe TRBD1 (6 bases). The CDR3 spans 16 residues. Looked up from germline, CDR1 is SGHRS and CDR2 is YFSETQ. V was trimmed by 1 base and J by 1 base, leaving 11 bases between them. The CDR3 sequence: CASSLLRTENTGELFF. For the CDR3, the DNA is TGCGCCAGCAGCTTGTTGAGGACAGAGAACACCGGGGAGCTGTTTTTT.

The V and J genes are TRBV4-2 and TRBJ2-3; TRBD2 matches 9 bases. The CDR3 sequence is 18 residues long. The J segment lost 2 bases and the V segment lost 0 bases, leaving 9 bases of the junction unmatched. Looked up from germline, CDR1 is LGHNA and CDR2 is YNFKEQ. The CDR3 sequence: CASSQERRLAGYTDTQYF. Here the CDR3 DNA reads TGTGCCAGCAGCCAAGAACGGAGGCTAGCGGGGTACACAGATACGCAGTATTTT.

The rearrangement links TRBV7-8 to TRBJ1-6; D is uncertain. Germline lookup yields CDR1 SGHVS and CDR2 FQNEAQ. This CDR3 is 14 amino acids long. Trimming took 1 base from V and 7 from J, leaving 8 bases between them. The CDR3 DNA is TGTGCCAGCAGCTTAGTCAACAGAAATTCACCCCTCCACTTT. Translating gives CASSLVNRNSPLHF.

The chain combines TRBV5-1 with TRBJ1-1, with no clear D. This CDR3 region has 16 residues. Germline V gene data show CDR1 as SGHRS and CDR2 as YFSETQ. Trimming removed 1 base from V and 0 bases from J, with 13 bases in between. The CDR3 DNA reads TGCGCCAGCAGCTTGTCGGTAACGGGATTGAACACTGAAGCTTTCTTT. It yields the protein CASSLSVTGLNTEAFF. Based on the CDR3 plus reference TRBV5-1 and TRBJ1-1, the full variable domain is KAGVTQTPRYLIKTRGQQVTLSCSPISGHRSVSWYQQTPGQGLQFLFEYFSETQRNKGNFPGRFSGRQFSNSRSEMNVSTLELGDSALYLCASSLSVTGLNTEAFFGQGTRLTVV.

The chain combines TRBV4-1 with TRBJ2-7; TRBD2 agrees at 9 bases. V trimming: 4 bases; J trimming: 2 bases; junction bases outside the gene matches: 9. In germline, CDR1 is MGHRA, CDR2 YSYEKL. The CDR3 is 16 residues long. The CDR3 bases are TGCGCCAGCAGCCCGGGGTGGCTAGCGGGGACCTACGAGCAGTACTTC. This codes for CASSPGWLAGTYEQYF.

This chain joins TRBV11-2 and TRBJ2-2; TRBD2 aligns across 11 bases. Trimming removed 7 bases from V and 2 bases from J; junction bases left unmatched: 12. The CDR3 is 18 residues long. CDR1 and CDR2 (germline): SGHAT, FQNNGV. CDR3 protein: CASNNPGTSGANTGELFF. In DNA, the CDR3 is TGTGCCAGCAACAACCCTGGGACTAGCGGAGCTAACACCGGGGAGCTGTTTTTT.

CDR3 protein: CASSLRSSGRGLDTQYF. CDR3 bases: TGTGCCAGCAGCTTGCGTTCATCCGGGAGGGGCTTAGATACGCAGTATTTT. The V and J genes are TRBV5-4 and TRBJ2-3; TRBD2 matches 8 bases. Germline V gene lookup returns CDR1 SGHNT and CDR2 YYREEE (reference sequence). After removal of 1 base from V and 5 bases from J, the junction contained 12 bases not matched to a gene. The CDR3 covers 17 residues.